A single sample is the source of the 7 T cell receptor beta chains below, sequenced in a study of blood T cell repertoires in COVID-19. Assay: immunoSEQ multiplex PCR; the TCRdb copy retains only in-frame clones and omits some. This sample has tens of thousands of clones; 90% occur once, and the top ten carry roughly 1.4%. Material: peripheral blood. The receptor source for this set is a man in his sixties with acute or convalescent COVID-19.

The chain combines TRBV15 with TRBJ2-5, with a tentative D call TRBD2 (5 bases). V was cut by 1 base and J by 13 bases, with 16 bases left in between. This CDR3 spans 13 amino acids. From germline, CDR1 is LNHNV and CDR2 YYDKDF (reference sequence). The CDR3 bases are TGTGCCACCAGCAGAGGAGAGGGTGGCATCTCGTACTTC. Its protein product is CATSRGEGGISYF.

The chain uses TRBV2 and TRBJ2-7; 9 nucleotides line up with TRBD2. The CDR3 runs 15 residues. Per the germline V gene, CDR1 is SNHLY and CDR2 is FYNNEI. V was clipped by 1 base and J by 4 bases; unmatched bases: 5. The CDR3 DNA reads as TGTGCCAGCAGTGAAGGACTAGCGGAGAATTACGAGCAGTACTTC. Translation: CASSEGLAENYEQYF.

The chain recombines TRBV24-1 with TRBJ1-2, with TRBD1 as a possible D gene (5 bases). Germline CDR1 reads KGHDR; CDR2 reads SFDVKD. This CDR3 contains 13 residues. Trimming took off 6 bases at V and 7 bases at J, with 14 bases between the two ends. DNA of the CDR3: TGTGCCACCAGTCAAGGGACTGTTGCTGGCTACACCTTC. Its protein product is CATSQGTVAGYTF.

CDR3 residues: CASSKLSTKNTEAFF. DNA for the CDR3: TGTGCCAGCAGTAAACTGAGCACCAAGAACACTGAAGCTTTCTTT. J is TRBJ1-1 and V is TRBV6-5, with D unclear. This CDR3 spans 15 amino acids. V was pared by 5 bases and J by 1 base, with 14 bases between. Germline CDR1 is MNHEY and CDR2 is SVGAGI.

The chain employs TRBV5-1 and TRBJ1-5; D unclear. The CDR3 totals 14 residues. Trimming pared 0 bases from V and 4 bases from J, leaving 8 bases between. The germline V gene encodes CDR1 SGHRS and CDR2 YFSETQ. CDR3 amino acids: CASSLGGPNQPQHF. CDR3 bases: TGCGCCAGCAGCTTGGGTGGCCCGAATCAGCCCCAGCATTTT.

The J gene is TRBJ1-4, the V gene TRBV5-1; D remains unclear. Trimming stripped 5 bases from V and 8 bases from J, with 19 bases between. The CDR3 sequence is 15 residues long. Germline V gene data show CDR1 as SGHRS and CDR2 as YFSETQ. In nucleotides, the CDR3 is TGCGCCAGCAGGGCATTAAGTGCGGATTCCGAAAAACTGTTTTTT. Amino acids: CASRALSADSEKLFF.

V is TRBV5-5 and J is TRBJ1-1; the D gene is possibly TRBD1 (6 bases). The CDR3 spans 16 residues. Germline V gene sequence: CDR1 SGHKS, CDR2 YYEKEE (reference sequence). V was pared by 1 base and J by 1 base, with 14 bases between. The CDR3 region is CASSLLPGQSNTEAFF. The CDR3 DNA is TGTGCCAGCAGCTTGTTACCGGGACAATCGAACACTGAAGCTTTCTTT.